Listed below are T cell receptor beta chains from one sample, sequenced in a study of CD4 T cells in relation to SARS-CoV-2 and coronaviruses. Produced via immunoSEQ multiplex PCR; TCRdb's table is partial and in-frame only. This repertoire shows some 65,000 clones, over 70% found once; its top ten account for about 1.6%. Sequenced material: memory CD4+ T cells from PBMCs. The receptor set was obtained from a human donor in good health. Both conserved end residues are part of each CDR3. Fields, in order: V gene, CDR3 length, CDR3 protein.

v_call: TRBV24-1; cdr3_length: 16; cdr3_aa: CATSDYRAPRSGELFF
v_call: TRBV7-9; cdr3_length: 19; cdr3_aa: CASSLVRLGRSSYNSPLHF
v_call: TRBV28; cdr3_length: 16; cdr3_aa: CASSPIRQGVGNEQYF
v_call: TRBV27; cdr3_length: 14; cdr3_aa: CASSFRGYGDTQYF
v_call: TRBV4-1; cdr3_length: 14; cdr3_aa: CASSQGSRGGELFF
v_call: TRBV25-1; cdr3_length: 15; cdr3_aa: CASSGQGRGNYGYTF
v_call: TRBV28; cdr3_length: 14; cdr3_aa: CASLRQEANEKLFF
v_call: TRBV7-8; cdr3_length: 11; cdr3_aa: CASSLKETQYF
v_call: TRBV19; cdr3_length: 16; cdr3_aa: CASSLDGRYSGNTIYF
v_call: TRBV19; cdr3_length: 17; cdr3_aa: CASSKNPSGVGNTEAFF
v_call: TRBV15; cdr3_length: 15; cdr3_aa: CATSREWGVSYEQYF
v_call: TRBV28; cdr3_length: 14; cdr3_aa: CVTRSSGSTDTQYF
v_call: TRBV6-5; cdr3_length: 14; cdr3_aa: CASIFGGGLETQYF
v_call: TRBV5-6; cdr3_length: 11; cdr3_aa: CASSPPQPQHF
v_call: TRBV2; cdr3_length: 14; cdr3_aa: CASTRDLYNSPLHF
v_call: TRBV11-2; cdr3_length: 15; cdr3_aa: CASSLGTGGRDTQYF
v_call: TRBV9; cdr3_length: 14; cdr3_aa: CASSYSTGQETQYF
v_call: TRBV20-1; cdr3_length: 11; cdr3_aa: CSARGDEKLFF
v_call: TRBV11-2; cdr3_length: 14; cdr3_aa: CASSLDLWHTEAFF
v_call: TRBV2; cdr3_length: 15; cdr3_aa: CASEREQGGSYGYTF
v_call: TRBV7-2; cdr3_length: 15; cdr3_aa: CASSLRVPGTYGYTF
v_call: TRBV12-1; cdr3_length: 15; cdr3_aa: CASSRASGRAYEQYF